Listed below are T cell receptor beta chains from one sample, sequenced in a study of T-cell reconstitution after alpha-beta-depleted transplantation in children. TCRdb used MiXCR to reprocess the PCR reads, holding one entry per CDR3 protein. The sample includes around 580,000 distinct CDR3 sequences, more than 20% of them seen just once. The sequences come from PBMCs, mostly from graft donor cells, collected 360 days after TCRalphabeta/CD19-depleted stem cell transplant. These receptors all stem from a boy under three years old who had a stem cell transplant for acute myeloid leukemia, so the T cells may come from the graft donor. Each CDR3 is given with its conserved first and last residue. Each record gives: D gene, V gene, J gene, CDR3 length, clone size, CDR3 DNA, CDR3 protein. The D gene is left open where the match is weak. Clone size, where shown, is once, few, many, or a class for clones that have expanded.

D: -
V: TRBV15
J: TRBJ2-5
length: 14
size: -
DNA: TGTGCCACCAGCAGCCCGGACCGTCTAGAGACCCAGTACTTC
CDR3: CATSSPDRLETQYF

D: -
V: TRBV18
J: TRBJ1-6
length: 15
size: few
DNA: TGTGCCAGCTCACCACCGGATGGAACCAATTCACCCCTCCACTTT
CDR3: CASSPPDGTNSPLHF

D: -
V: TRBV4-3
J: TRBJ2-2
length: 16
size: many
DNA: TGCGCCAGCAGCCAAGTCTATGGCGCGAACACCGGGGAGCTGTTTTTT
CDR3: CASSQVYGANTGELFF

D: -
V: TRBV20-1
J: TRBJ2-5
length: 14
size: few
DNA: TGCAGTGCTGACGACAGTCGGTACCAAGAGACCCAGTACTTC
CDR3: CSADDSRYQETQYF

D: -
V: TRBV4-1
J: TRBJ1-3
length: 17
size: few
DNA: TGCGCCAGCAGCCAAGACTTCCGGGGGGTCTCTGGAAACACCATATATTTT
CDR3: CASSQDFRGVSGNTIYF

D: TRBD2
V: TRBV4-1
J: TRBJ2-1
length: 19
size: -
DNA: TGCGCCAGCAGTCCCAGGACTAGCGGGGGGGCCGATAAGTACAATGAGCAGTTCTTC
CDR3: CASSPRTSGGADKYNEQFF

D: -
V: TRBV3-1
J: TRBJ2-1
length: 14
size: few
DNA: TGTGCCAGCAGCCAAGAATACGGGGTCAATGAGCAGTTCTTC
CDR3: CASSQEYGVNEQFF

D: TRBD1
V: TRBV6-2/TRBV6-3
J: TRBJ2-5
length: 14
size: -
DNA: TGTGCCAGCACCAGGGACAGGGCGGAAGAGACCCAGTACTTC
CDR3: CASTRDRAEETQYF

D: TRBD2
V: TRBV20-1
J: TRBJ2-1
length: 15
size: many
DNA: TGCGGGGGACTAGCGGGGGTCTTTTGGGACAATGAGCAGTTCTTC
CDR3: CGGLAGVFWDNEQFF

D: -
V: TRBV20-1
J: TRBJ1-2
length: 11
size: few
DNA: TGCAGTGCTAGGGGGCAGGACAGCTACACCTTC
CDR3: CSARGQDSYTF

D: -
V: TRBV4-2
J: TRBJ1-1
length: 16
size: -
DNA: TGTGCCAGCAGCCAAGATCCTGGGCAGGGGAAGACTGAAGCTTTCTTT
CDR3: CASSQDPGQGKTEAFF

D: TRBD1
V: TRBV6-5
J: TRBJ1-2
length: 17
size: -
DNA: TGTGCCAGCAGTTACTCCGGGACAGGGGCTACCATCTATGGCTACACCTTC
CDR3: CASSYSGTGATIYGYTF

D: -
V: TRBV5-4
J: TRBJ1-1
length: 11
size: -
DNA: TGTGCCAGCACCTCGGGTCTTGAAGCTTTCTTT
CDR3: CASTSGLEAFF

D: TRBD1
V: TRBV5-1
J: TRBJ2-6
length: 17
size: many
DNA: TGCGCCAGCAGCCCGGGACAGGGGGCCTCTGGGGCCAACGTCCTGACTTTC
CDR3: CASSPGQGASGANVLTF

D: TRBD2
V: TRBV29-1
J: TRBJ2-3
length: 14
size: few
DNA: TGCAGCGTTGAAGTATCGGGGGGAGTCGATACGCAGTATTTT
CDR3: CSVEVSGGVDTQYF

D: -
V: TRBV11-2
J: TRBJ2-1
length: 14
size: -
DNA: TGTGCCAGCAGCTTACAAGGCGGAAGAAATGAGCAGTTCTTC
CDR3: CASSLQGGRNEQFF